This paragraph covers one T cell receptor beta chain sequence. Its target is unknown. This sample is part of a study of T cell responses to AZD1222 COVID-19 vaccine. Study results and caveats: Seropositive AZD1222 recipients at baseline numbered only five or six. Close to half of all spike-specific TCRs reportedly target regions of the variants that are unmutated. The breadth and depth of Spike-specific TCRs increased once two AZD1222 doses had been given.

Assay: immunoSEQ multiplex PCR; the TCRdb copy retains only in-frame clones and omits some. The repertoire holds roughly 66,000 clones, with about 88% as singletons. CDR1 SGDLS and CDR2 YYNGEE come from the germline V gene. CDR3 length: 15 amino acids. Trimming left V 2 bases short and J 0 bases short, with 9 bases between. Source: peripheral blood, taken 28 days after the second dose of the MenACWY control vaccine. The TCR comes from an adult who received the MenACWY meningococcal vaccine as a control. The chain employs TRBV9 and TRBJ1-3, with D unresolved. The CDR3 loop is CASSVGRSSGNTIYF. CDR3 DNA: TGTGCCAGCAGCGTCGGACGGAGCTCTGGAAACACCATATATTTT.